This is a list of T cell receptor beta chains from one sample in a study of blood T cell repertoires in COVID-19. Produced via immunoSEQ multiplex PCR; TCRdb's table is partial and in-frame only. The data contain about 80,000 clones, 60% to 80% of them singletons. The sample consisted of peripheral blood. Receptors originate from a man between 65 and 85 years old with active or convalescent COVID-19. Both conserved end residues are part of each CDR3. The order of the fields is clone size, D gene, V gene, J gene, CDR3 DNA, CDR3 protein. D genes are given only for firm matches. Size is omitted from some rows. Given values are once, few, many or a class for expanded clones.

medium-sized	TRBD1	TRBV4-2	TRBJ2-7	TGTGCCAGCAGCCAAGAAACGGGGCAGGGGGTGAAAGACGAGCAGTACTTC	CASSQETGQGVKDEQYF
once	-	TRBV9	TRBJ1-4	TGTGCCAGCAGCGGGGGGCAGAGGGGTGAAAAACTGTTTTTT	CASSGGQRGEKLFF
-	-	TRBV7-2	TRBJ2-2	TGTGCCAGCAGCTTAGGTTATGTGAACACCGGGGAGCTGTTTTTT	CASSLGYVNTGELFF
-	TRBD2	TRBV28	TRBJ2-1	TGTGCCAGCAGTTCTTCCGGGGTAGCGGGGCCCAATGAGCAGTTCTTC	CASSSSGVAGPNEQFF
few	-	TRBV2	TRBJ2-5	TGTGCCACGGAGGGGACCAAAGAGACCCAGTACTTC	CATEGTKETQYF
-	-	TRBV11-2	TRBJ1-1	TGTGCCAGCAGCTTAGTTGGGGGGGCCACTGAAGCTTTCTTT	CASSLVGGATEAFF
once	-	TRBV7-9	TRBJ2-7	TGTGCCAGCAGCTTACTCCCCCGGGACTCCGCCTACGAGCAGTACTTC	CASSLLPRDSAYEQYF
-	-	TRBV11-1	TRBJ2-5	TGTGCCAGCAGCCCATTGGGCCGACATCTTCAAGAGACCCAGTACTTC	CASSPLGRHLQETQYF
-	-	TRBV28	TRBJ1-2	TGTGCCAGCAGTCTCATCGGCTATGGCTACACCTTC	CASSLIGYGYTF
few	-	TRBV6-5	TRBJ1-6	TGTGCCAGCAGCCTAGGGAGGTCGTATAATTCACCCCTCCACTTT	CASSLGRSYNSPLHF
-	TRBD2	TRBV9	TRBJ2-3	TGTGCCAGCAGCGTAGGAGCGGGGACCACAGATACGCAGTATTTT	CASSVGAGTTDTQYF